This T cell receptor (beta chain) came from a study of vaccination and CD4 T cells after COVID-19. This clonotype was counted a single time. Its specificity is not known. Sequence data for DNA of cultured CD4+ T cells were generated by the Oncomine TCR Beta short-read assay. The source of extracted genomic DNA was cultured CD4+ T cells. TCRdb reanalysed the PCR reads using MiXCR and keeps one entry per CDR3 protein. The sample includes about 4,800 distinct CDR3 sequences, approximately 80% of them seen just once. The CDR3 runs to 14 residues. Trimming left V 6 bases short and J 7 bases short, with 13 bases between. CDR1 is SGHTA, CDR2 FQGNSA, per germline. As for treatment: approximately 10-day PBMC culture with coronavirus spike peptide pools or control peptides (ViraFEST assay).

The source material was CD4+ T cells from blood, cultured in vitro. The origin of this receptor is a human donor who had recovered from COVID-19. V usage is TRBV7-2 and J usage is TRBJ1-6; possibly TRBD1 for D (5 bases). The CDR3 bases are TGTGCCAGCAGTCCCGGGACCCCCAATTCACCCCTCCACTTT. It encodes CASSPGTPNSPLHF. Drawing the rest from reference TRBV7-2 and TRBJ1-6, the complete variable domain is GAGVSQSPSNKVTEKGKDVELRCDPISGHTALYWYRQSLGQGLEFLIYFQGNSAPDKSGLPSDRFSAERTGGSVSTLTIQRTQQEDSAVYLCASSPGTPNSPLHFGNGTRLTVT.